Listed below are T cell receptor beta chains from one sample, sequenced in a study of cytomegalovirus exposure and HLA in healthy donors. This table comes from immunoSEQ multiplex PCR, and its TCRdb copy is limited to in-frame clones, with some not included. The table includes 200,000 to 250,000 clones, around 80% detected once. Sequenced input: PBMCs. The receptors originated from a boy aged 2 to 9 in good health and CMV-seronegative. The CDR3 runs from the conserved cysteine through the conserved F or W. Fields, in order: J gene, clone size, V gene, CDR3 protein. Size values are once, few and many counts, or a class for expanded clones, and some rows have none.

-	-	TRBV6-5	CASSYSKRDGNYEQYF
TRBJ2-2	-	TRBV2	CAGSEGRNTGELFF
TRBJ1-6	-	TRBV4-2	CASSPGQGTSPLHF
TRBJ2-2	-	TRBV6-6	CASSYKLEYHTGELFF
TRBJ1-1	-	TRBV29-1	CSVEREGEDTEAFF
TRBJ2-7	-	TRBV11-2	CASSLGTGESYEQYF
TRBJ2-7	-	TRBV29-1	CSVGSRQAPSEQYF
TRBJ2-3	-	TRBV30	CAGNRGIGDTQYF
TRBJ2-1	-	TRBV9	CASSEDIYNEQFF
TRBJ2-6	-	TRBV19	CASSTKTGGTGANVLTF
TRBJ1-5	-	TRBV18	CASSQGLNQPQHF
TRBJ2-7	few	TRBV6-1	CASSEAGFGGGPYEQYF
TRBJ2-2	-	TRBV29-1	CSVGERGYTGELFF
TRBJ2-3	once	TRBV5-4	CASSLVAGGPGDTQYF
TRBJ2-7	-	TRBV10-2	CASNPGHGVLGEQYF
TRBJ1-1	few	TRBV7-9	CASSFGDTEAFF
TRBJ2-4	-	TRBV5-6	CASSSGGLGVKNIQYF
TRBJ2-1	-	TRBV6-1	CASSPPNRELNEQFF
TRBJ1-1	few	TRBV30	CAWSTRPGEAFF
TRBJ2-7	-	TRBV7-9	CASSPIGRGISYEQYF
TRBJ1-2	once	TRBV5-4	CASSLVGALGYTF
TRBJ2-7	-	TRBV19	CASSGRTVYEQYF